This record concerns one T cell receptor beta chain sequence. Profiling relied on immunoSEQ multiplex PCR, and the TCRdb table lists in-frame clones only, not all of them. The sample holds around 140,000 clones, less than 85% seen once. The V gene's germline CDR1 is GTSNPN and CDR2 SVGIG (reference sequence). V was pared by 0 bases and J by 7 bases, with 13 bases between. The CDR3 sequence is 14 residues long. The data belong to a study of blood T cell repertoires in COVID-19. The chain uses TRBV30 and TRBJ1-5; no definite D call. Sequenced material: peripheral blood. This TCR came from a woman of 80 years or more with acute or convalescent COVID-19. DNA for the CDR3: TGTGCCTGGAGTGTACCACAGTCCGGACAGCCCCAGCATTTT. Residues: CAWSVPQSGQPQHF. The entire variable domain, with the rest obtained from reference TRBV30 and TRBJ1-5, is as follows: SQTIHQWPATLVQPVGSPLSLECTVEGTSNPNLYWYRQAAGRGLQLLFYSVGIGQISSEVPQNLSASRPQDRQFILSSKKLLLSDSGFYLCAWSVPQSGQPQHFGDGTRLSIL.